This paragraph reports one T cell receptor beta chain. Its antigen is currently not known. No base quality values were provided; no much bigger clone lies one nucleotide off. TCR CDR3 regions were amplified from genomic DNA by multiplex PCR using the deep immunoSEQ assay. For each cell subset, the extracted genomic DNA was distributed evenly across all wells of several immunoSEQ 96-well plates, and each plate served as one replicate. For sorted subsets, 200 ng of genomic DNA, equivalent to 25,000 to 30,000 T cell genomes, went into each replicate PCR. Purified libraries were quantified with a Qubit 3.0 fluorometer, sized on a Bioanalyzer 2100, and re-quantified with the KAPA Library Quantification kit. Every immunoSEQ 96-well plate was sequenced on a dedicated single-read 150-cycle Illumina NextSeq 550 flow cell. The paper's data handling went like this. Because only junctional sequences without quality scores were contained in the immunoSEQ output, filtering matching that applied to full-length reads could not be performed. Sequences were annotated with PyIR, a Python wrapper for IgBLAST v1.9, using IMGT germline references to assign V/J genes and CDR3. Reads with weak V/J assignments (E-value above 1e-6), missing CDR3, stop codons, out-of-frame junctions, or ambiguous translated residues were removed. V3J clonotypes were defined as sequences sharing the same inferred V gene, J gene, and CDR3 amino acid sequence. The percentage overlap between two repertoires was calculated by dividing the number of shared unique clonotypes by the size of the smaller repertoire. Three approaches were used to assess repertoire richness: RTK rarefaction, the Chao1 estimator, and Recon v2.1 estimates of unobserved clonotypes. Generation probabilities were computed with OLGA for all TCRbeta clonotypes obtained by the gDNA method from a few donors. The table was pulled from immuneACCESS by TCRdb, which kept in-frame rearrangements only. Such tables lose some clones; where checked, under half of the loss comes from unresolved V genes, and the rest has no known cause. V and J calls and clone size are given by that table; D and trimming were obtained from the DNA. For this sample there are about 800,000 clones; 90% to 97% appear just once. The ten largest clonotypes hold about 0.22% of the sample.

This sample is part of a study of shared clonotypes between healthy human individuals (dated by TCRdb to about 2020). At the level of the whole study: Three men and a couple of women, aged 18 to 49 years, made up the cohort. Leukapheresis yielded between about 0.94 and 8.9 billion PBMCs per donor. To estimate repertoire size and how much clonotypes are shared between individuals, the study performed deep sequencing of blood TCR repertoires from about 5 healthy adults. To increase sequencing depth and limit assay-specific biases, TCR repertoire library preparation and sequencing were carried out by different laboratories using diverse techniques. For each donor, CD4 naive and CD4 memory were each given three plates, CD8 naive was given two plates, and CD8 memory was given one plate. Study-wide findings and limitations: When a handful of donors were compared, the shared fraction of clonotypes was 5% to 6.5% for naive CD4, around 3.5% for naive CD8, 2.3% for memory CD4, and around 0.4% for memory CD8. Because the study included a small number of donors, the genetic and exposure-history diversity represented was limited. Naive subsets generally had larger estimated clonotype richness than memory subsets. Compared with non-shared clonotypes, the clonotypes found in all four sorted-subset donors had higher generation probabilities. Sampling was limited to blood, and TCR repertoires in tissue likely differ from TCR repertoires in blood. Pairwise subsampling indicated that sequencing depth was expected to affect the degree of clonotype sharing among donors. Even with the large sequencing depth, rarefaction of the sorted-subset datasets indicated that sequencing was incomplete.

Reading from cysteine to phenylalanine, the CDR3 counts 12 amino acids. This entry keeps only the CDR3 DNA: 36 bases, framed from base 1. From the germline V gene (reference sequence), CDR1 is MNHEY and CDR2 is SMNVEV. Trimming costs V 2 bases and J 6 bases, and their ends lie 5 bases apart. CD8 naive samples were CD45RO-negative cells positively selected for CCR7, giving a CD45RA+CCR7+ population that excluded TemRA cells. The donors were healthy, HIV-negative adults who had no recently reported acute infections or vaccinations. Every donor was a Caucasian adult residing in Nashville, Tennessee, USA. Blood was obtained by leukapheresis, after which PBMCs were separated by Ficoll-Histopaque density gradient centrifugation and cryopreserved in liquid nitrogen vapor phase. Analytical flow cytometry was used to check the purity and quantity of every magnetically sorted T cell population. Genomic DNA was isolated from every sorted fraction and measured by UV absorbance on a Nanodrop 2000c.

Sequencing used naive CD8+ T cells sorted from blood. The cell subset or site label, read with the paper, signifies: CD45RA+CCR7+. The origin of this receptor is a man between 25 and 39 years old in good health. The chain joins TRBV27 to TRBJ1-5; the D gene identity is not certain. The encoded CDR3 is CASSLPGQPQHF. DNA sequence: TGTGCCAGCAGTTTACCGGGTCAGCCCCAGCATTTT.